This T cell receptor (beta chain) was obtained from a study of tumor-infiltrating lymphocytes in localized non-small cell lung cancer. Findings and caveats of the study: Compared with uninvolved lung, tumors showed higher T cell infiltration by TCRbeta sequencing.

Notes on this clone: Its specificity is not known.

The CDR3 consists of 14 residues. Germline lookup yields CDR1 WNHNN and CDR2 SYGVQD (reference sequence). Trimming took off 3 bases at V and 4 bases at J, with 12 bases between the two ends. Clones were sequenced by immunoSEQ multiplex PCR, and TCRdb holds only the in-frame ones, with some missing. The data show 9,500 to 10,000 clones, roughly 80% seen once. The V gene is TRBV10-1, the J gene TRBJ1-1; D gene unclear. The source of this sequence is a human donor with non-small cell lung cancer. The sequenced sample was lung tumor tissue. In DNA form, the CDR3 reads TGCGCCAGCAGTGACCCATCGCAAGGCACTGAAGCTTTCTTT. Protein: CASSDPSQGTEAFF.